The entry that follows covers one T cell receptor beta chain sequence. This specimen belongs to a study of control samples from healthy donors and cancer patients. This CDR3 is 14 amino acids long. In germline, CDR1 is KGHSH, CDR2 LQKENI. Trimming removed 1 base from V and 4 bases from J, with 10 bases in between. Method: immunoSEQ multiplex PCR; TCRdb's copy keeps in-frame clones and lacks some. Of 100,000 to 150,000 clones listed, more than 85% are singletons. Material for sequencing was blood. The V gene is TRBV18, the J gene TRBJ1-2; no definite D call. This TCR came from a man aged 18 to 29 in good health. Here the CDR3 reads CASSPQYQSYGYTF. The CDR3, as DNA: TGTGCCAGCTCACCACAGTACCAGAGCTATGGCTACACCTTC.